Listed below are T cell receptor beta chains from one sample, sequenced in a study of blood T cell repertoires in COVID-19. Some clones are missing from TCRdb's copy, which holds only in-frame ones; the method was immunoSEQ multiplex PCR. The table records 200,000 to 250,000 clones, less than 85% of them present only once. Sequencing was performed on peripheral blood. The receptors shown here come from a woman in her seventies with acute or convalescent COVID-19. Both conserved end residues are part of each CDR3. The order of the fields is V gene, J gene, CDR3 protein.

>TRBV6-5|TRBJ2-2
CASRASEAGTGELFF
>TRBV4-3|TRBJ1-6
CASSSHRGKNSPLHF
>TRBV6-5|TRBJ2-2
CASRLRQGYTGELFF
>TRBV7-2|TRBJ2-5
CASSLGSARTQETQYF
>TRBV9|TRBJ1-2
CASSGLGTPGGGYTF
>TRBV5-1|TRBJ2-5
CASSLPGGKYQETQYF
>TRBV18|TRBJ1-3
CASSPPGGRISGNTIYF
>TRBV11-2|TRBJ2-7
CASSPLDEQYF
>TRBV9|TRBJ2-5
CASSVSPQGLEKTQYF
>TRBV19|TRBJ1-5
CASSSTPGQGGRQPQHF
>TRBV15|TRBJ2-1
CATSRLTSGGWNEQFF
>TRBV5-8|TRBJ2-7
CASRREGNSYEQYF
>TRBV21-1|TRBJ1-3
CATYLGTGTGNTIYF
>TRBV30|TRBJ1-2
CAFTSGIMGHGYTF
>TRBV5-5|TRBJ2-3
CASSTPRGLAGDTQYF
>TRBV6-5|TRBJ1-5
CASSPDRNQPQHF
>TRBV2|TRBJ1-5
CASSPETGISNQPQHF
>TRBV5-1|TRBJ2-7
CASSSGGQGRMYEQYF
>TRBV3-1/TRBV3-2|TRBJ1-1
CASSNGVRDTEAFF
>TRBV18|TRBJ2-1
CASSPASGGTRNEQFF
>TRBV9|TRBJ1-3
CASSATGSSGNTIYF
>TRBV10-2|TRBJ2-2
CASSFQRGITGELFF
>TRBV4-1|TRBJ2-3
CASTPGLGADTQYF
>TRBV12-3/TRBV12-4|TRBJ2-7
CASSFKLNREYF
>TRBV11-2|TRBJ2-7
CASSLEGGSEQYF
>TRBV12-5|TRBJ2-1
CASGQTSASSYNEQFF
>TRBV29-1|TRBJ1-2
CSAVQGSNYGYTF
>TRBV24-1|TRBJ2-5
CATSDFVGTQYF
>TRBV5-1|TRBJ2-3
CASSPGLSTDTQYF